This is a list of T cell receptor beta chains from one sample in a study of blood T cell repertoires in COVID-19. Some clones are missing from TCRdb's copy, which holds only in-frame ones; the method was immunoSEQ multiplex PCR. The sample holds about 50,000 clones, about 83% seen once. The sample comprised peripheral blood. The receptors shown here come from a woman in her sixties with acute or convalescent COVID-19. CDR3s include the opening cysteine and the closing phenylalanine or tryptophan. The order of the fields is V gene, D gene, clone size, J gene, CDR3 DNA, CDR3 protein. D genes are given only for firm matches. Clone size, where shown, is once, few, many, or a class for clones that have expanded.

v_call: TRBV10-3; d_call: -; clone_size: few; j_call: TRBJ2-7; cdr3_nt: TGTGCCATCAGTGACCTAGGACAGACAAGCTCCTACGAGCAGTACTTC; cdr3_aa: CAISDLGQTSSYEQYF
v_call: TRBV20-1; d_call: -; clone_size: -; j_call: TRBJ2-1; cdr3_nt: TGCAGTGCTAGTAAAGCGTATGAGCAGTTCTTC; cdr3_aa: CSASKAYEQFF
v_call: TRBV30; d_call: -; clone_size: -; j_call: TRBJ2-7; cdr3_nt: TGTGCCTGGAGTGCGGGTACCCCTACGATCGAGCAGTACTTC; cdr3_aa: CAWSAGTPTIEQYF
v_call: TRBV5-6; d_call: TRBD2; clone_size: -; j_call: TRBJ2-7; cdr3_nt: TGTGCCAGCAGCTTCAGGGCTAGCGGTTCCTACGAGCAGTACTTC; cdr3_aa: CASSFRASGSYEQYF
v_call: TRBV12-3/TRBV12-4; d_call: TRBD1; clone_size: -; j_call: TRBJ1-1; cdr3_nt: TGTGCCAGCAGTTCAGGGGGCCGAGGGCGAGCTTTCTTT; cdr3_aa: CASSSGGRGRAFF
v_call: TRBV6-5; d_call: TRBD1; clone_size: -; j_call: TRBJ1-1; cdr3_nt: TGTGCCACCCAACCAGGGACAGGAACAAGGTCAGAAGCTTTCTTT; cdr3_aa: CATQPGTGTRSEAFF
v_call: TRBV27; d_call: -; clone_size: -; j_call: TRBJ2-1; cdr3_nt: TGTGCCAGCAGTTTATCGGGAGTTAATGAGCAGTTCTTC; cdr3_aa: CASSLSGVNEQFF
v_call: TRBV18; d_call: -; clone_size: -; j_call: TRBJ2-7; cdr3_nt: TGTGCCAGCTCTGAATCCGGGACAAGGGAGCAGTACTTC; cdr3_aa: CASSESGTREQYF
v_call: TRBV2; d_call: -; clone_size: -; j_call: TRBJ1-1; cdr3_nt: TGTGCCAGCAGGGCCAACAGGGCCGAGAACACTGAAGCTTTCTTT; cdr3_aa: CASRANRAENTEAFF
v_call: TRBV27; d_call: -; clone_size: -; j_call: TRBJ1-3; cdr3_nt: TGTGCCAGCAGACCTAGCCACTCTGGAAACACCATATATTTT; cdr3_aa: CASRPSHSGNTIYF
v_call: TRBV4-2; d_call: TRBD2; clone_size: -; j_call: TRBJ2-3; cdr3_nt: TGTGCCAGCAGCCAAGTCAGTCTAGCGGGCACAGATACGCAGTATTTT; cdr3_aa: CASSQVSLAGTDTQYF
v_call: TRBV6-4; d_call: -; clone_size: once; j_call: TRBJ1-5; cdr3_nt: TGTGCCAGCAGTGGCGAGTCAGGTCAGCCCCAGCATTTT; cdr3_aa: CASSGESGQPQHF
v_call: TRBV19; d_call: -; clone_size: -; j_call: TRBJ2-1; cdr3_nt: TGTGCCAGTAGTATCGAGCGTCTGAGCTCCTACAATGAGCAGTTCTTC; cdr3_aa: CASSIERLSSYNEQFF
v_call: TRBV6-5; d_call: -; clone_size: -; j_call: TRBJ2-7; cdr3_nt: TGTGCCAGCAGCGGAGGGTTCTGGGAGCAGTACTTC; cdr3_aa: CASSGGFWEQYF
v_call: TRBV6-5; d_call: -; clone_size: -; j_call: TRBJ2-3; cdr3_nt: TGTGCCAGCAGTTACCGGGGGACTTCAGATACGCAGTATTTT; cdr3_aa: CASSYRGTSDTQYF
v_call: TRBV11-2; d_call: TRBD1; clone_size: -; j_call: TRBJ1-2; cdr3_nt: TGTGCCAGCAGCCTCAGGGGGATGGATGGCTACACCTTC; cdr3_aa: CASSLRGMDGYTF
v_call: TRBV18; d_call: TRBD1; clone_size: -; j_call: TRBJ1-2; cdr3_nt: TGTGCCAGCTCTCCGGACAGGGAGCGTGGCTACACCTTC; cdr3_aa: CASSPDRERGYTF
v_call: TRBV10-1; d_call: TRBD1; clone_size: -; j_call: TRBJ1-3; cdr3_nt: TGCGCCAGCAACAAGATTTACACAGGGGCAAATGGAAACACCATATATTTT; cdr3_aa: CASNKIYTGANGNTIYF